The present T cell receptor beta chain was sequenced within a study of patients and donors after allogeneic stem cell transplantation. This clonotype was seen a few times. Germline CDR1 and CDR2: MNHNS and SASEGT. V was shortened by 5 bases and J by 0 bases, with 9 bases between the two germline ends. The CDR3 is 14 residues long. TCRdb reprocessed the RT-PCR reads with MiXCR, giving one entry per CDR3 protein. The sample carries roughly 960,000 distinct CDR3 sequences, about 20% recorded once. Sequenced sample: blood, either unsorted or a sorted T cell fraction (not recorded which). J is TRBJ2-3 and V is TRBV6-1; D remains ambiguous. The clonotype was recovered from a human donor who was either an allogeneic HSCT recipient or a stem cell or donor lymphocyte infusion donor (not recorded which). It is not recorded whose cells these are; they may come from a transplant donor. The CDR3 nucleotides read TGTGCCAGCAGTAGGGCTTCTAGCACAGATACGCAGTATTTT. Its translation: CASSRASSTDTQYF.